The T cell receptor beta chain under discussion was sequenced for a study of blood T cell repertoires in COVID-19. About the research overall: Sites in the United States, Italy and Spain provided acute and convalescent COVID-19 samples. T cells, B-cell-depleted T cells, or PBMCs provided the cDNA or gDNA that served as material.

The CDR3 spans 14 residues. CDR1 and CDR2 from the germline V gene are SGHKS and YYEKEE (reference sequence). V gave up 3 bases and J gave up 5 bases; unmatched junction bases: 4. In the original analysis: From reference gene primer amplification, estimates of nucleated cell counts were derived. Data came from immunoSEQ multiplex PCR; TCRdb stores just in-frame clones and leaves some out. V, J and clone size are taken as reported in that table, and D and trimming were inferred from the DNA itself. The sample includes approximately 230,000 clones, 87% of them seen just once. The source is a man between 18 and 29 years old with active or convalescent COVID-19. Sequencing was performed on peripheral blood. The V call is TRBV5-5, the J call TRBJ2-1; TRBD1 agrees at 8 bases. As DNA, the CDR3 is TGTGCCAGCAGCTCGCCGGACAGGGACAATGAGCAGTTCTTC. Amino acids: CASSSPDRDNEQFF.